This T cell receptor beta chain was captured by sequencing in a study of blood T cell repertoires in COVID-19. Produced via immunoSEQ multiplex PCR; TCRdb's table is partial and in-frame only. The table has about 48,000 clones, around 86% seen once. Enrolled through a virtual design, the participants were between 18 and 89 years of age and came from some 25 US areas. Participants' reported clinical history set cohort assignment. Trimming took 3 bases from V and 1 from J, leaving 14 bases between them. In germline, CDR1 is MGHRA, CDR2 YSYEKL. This CDR3 has 16 residues. The chain uses TRBV4-1 and TRBJ2-3; a weak D match, TRBD1 (6 bases). Sequencing was done on a sample of PBMCs or T cells enriched from blood (not recorded which). The source is a woman in her forties or fifties who had recovered from COVID-19. The CDR3 region has the DNA TGCGCCAGCAGCCAGGCCACAGGGTTTGGCACAGATACGCAGTATTTT. Its protein is CASSQATGFGTDTQYF.